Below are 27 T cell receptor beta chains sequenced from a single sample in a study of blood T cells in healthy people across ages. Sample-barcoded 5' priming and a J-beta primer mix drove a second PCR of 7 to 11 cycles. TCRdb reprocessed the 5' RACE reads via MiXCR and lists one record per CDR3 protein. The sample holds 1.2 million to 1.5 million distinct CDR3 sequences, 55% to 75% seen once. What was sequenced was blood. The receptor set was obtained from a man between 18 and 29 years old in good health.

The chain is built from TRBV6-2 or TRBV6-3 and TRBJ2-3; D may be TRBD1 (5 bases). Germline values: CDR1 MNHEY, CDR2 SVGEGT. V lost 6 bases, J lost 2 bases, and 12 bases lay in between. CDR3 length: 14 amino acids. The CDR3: CASRPREFTDTQYF. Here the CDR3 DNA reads TGTGCCAGCAGACCCAGGGAATTCACAGATACGCAGTATTTT.

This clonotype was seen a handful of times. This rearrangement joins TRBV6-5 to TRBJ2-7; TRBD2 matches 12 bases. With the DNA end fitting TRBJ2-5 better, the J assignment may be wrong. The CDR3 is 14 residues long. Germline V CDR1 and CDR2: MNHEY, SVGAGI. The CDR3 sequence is CASQIGLAGRTQYF. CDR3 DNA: TGTGCCAGCCAGATTGGACTAGCGGGGAGGACCCAGTACTTC.

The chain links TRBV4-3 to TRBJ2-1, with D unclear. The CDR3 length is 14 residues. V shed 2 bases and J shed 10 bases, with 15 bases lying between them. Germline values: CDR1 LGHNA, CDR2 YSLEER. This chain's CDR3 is CASSQHTRQGEQFF. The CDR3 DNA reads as TGCGCCAGCAGCCAACACACACGACAAGGGGAGCAGTTCTTC.

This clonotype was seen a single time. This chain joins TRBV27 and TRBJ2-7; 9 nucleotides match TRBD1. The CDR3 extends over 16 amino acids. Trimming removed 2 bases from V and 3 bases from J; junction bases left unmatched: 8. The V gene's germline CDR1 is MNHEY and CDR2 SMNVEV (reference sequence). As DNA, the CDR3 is TGTGCCAGCAGTTTAGCCCAGGGACAGGGAAGCTACGAGCAGTACTTC. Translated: CASSLAQGQGSYEQYF.

The CDR3 here is CASSQDPPGQGSYEQYF. The CDR3 DNA reads TGCGCCAGCAGCCAAGATCCCCCGGGACAGGGAAGCTACGAGCAGTACTTC. The chain couples TRBV4-1 to TRBJ2-7; 9 bases agree with TRBD1. Trimming removed 0 bases from V and 3 bases from J; junction bases left unmatched: 9. CDR3 length: 17 residues. Germline assignment: CDR1 MGHRA and CDR2 YSYEKL.

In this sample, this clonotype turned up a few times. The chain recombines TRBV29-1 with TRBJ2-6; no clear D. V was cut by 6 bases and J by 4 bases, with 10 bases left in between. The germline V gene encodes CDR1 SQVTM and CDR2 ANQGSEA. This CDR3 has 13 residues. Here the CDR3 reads CSVINLGANVLTF. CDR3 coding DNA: TGCAGCGTGATAAACCTAGGGGCCAACGTCCTGACTTTC.

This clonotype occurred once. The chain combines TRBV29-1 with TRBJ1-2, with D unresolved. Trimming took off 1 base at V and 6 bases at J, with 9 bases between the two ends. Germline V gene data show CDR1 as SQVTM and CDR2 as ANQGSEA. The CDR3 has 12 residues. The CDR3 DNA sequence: TGCAGCGTTGAAGGCGTTGGAGATGGCTACACCTTC. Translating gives CSVEGVGDGYTF. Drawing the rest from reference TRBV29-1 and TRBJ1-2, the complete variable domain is SAVISQKPSRDICQRGTSLTIQCQVDSQVTMMFWYRQQPGQSLTLIATANQGSEATYESGFVIDKFPISRPNLTFSTLTVSNMSPEDSSIYLCSVEGVGDGYTFGSGTRLTVV.

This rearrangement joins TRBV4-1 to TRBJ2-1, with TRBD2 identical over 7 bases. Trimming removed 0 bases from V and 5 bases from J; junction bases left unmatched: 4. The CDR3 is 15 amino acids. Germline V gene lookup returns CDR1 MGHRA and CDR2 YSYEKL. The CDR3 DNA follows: TGCGCCAGCAGCCAAGAAGCGCTAGCGGACAATGAGCAGTTCTTC. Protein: CASSQEALADNEQFF.

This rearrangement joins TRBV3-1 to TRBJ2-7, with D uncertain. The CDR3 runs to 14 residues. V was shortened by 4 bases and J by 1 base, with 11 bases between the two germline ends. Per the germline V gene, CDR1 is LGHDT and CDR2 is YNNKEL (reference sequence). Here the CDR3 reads CASSPYLGSYEQYF. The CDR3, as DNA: TGTGCCAGCAGCCCTTATCTTGGGTCCTACGAGCAGTACTTC.

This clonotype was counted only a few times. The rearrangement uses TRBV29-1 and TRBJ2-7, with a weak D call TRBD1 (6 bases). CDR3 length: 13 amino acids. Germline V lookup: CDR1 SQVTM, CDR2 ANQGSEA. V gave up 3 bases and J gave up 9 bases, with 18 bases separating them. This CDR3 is CSVETGTSRRQYF. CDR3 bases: TGCAGCGTTGAGACAGGTACCTCACGGCGGCAGTACTTC.

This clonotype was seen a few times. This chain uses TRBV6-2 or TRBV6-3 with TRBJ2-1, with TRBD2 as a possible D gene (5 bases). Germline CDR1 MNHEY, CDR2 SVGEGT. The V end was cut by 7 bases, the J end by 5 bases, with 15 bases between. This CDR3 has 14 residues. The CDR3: CASTSTSLDNEQFF. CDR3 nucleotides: TGTGCCAGCACCAGTACTAGTTTGGACAATGAGCAGTTCTTC.

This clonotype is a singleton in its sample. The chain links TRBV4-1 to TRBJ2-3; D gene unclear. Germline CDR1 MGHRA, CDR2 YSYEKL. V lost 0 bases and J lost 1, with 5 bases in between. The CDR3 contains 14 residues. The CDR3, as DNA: TGCGCCAGCAGCCAAGATATGGGCACAGATACGCAGTATTTT. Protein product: CASSQDMGTDTQYF.

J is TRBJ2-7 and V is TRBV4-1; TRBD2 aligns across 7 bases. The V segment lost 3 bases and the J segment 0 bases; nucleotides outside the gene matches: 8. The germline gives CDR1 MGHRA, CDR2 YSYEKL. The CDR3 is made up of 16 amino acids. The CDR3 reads CASSQLGRLASYEQYF. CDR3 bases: TGCGCCAGCAGCCAGCTAGGGCGACTAGCCTCCTACGAGCAGTACTTC.

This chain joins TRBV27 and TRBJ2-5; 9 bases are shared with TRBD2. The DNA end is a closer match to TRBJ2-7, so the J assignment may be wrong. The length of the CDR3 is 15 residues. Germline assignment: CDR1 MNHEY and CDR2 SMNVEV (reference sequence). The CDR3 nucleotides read TGTGCCAGCAGTCTTCTAGCGGGGCCCTCCTACGAGCAGTACTTC. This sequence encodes CASSLLAGPSYEQYF.

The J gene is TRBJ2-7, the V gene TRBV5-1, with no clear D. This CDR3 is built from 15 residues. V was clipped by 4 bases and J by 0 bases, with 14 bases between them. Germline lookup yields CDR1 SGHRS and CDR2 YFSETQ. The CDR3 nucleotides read TGCGCCAGCAGCCCACATCAGACCGGCTCCTACGAGCAGTACTTC. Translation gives CASSPHQTGSYEQYF.

Written as DNA, the CDR3 is TGCGCCAGCAGCCAAGGTCCCTCTACTAGCGGGAGCCTCGAGCAGTACTTC. Its protein is CASSQGPSTSGSLEQYF. This chain joins TRBV4-1 and TRBJ2-5; TRBD2 matches at 11 bases. The J call is in doubt because the DNA end fits TRBJ2-7 better. From germline, CDR1 is MGHRA and CDR2 YSYEKL. The CDR3 consists of 17 residues.

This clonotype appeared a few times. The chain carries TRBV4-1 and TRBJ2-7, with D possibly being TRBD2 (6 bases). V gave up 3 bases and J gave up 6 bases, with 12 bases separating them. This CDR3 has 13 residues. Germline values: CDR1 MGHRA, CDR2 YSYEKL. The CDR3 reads CASSQARGGEQYF. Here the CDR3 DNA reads TGCGCCAGCAGCCAGGCCCGGGGAGGCGAGCAGTACTTC.

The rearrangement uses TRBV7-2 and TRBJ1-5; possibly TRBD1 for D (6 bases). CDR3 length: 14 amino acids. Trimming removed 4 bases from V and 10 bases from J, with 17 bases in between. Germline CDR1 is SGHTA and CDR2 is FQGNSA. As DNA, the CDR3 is TGTGCCAGCAGCTCCGGGACAATTGGGGTCCCCCAGCATTTT. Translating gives CASSSGTIGVPQHF.

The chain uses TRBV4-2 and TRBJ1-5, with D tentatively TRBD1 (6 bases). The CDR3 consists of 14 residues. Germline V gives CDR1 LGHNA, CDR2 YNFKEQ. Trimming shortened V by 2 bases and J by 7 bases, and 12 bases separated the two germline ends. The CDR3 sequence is CASSQRGGSQPQHF. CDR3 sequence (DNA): TGTGCCAGCAGCCAAAGGGGGGGGAGCCAGCCCCAGCATTTT.

CDR3 in amino acids: CSATEGGLHYGYTF. CDR3 coding DNA: TGCAGTGCTACGGAGGGGGGGCTTCACTATGGCTACACCTTC. The chain recombines TRBV20-1 with TRBJ1-2; D may be TRBD1 (6 bases). The CDR3 is 14 amino acids. V was trimmed by 4 bases and J by 3 bases, leaving 15 bases between them. The germline V gene has CDR1 DFQATT and CDR2 SNEGSKA (reference sequence).

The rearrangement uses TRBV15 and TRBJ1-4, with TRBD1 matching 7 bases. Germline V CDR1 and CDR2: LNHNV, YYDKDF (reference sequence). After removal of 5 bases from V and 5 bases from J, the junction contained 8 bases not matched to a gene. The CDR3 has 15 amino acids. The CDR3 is CATSVGTDVNEKLFF. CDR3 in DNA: TGTGCCACCAGCGTAGGGACAGATGTGAATGAAAAACTGTTTTTT.

The CDR3: CAIKGTGHTLENDEQYF. In nucleotides, the CDR3 is TGTGCCATCAAAGGGACAGGGCACACTTTGGAAAACGATGAGCAGTACTTC. This chain joins TRBV10-3 and TRBJ2-5; 9 bases fit TRBD1. The CDR3 covers 17 residues. J lost 11 bases, V lost 7 bases, and 23 bases had no gene match. The germline gives CDR1 ENHRY, CDR2 SYGVKD.

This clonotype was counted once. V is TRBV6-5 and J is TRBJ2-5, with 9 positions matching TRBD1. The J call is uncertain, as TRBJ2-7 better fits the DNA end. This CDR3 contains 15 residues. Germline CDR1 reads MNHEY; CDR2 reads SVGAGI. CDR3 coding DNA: TGTGCCAACAGCCGAGGGGACAGGGCGAAGGACGAGCAGTACTTC. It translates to CANSRGDRAKDEQYF.

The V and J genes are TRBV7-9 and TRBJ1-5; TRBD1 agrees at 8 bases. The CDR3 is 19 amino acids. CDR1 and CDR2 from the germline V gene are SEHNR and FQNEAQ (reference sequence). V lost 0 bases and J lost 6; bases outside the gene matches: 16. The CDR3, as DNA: TGTGCCAGCAGCTTAGCCTTTGGACAGGGTGGTTCCGGTAGTCAGCCCCAGCATTTT. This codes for CASSLAFGQGGSGSQPQHF.

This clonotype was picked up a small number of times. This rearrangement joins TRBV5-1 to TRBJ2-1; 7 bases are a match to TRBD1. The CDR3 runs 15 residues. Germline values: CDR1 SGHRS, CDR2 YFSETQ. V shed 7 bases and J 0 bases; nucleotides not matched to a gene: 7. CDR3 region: CASVDPGGSYNEQFF. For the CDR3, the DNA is TGCGCCAGCGTTGACCCAGGGGGCTCCTACAATGAGCAGTTCTTC.

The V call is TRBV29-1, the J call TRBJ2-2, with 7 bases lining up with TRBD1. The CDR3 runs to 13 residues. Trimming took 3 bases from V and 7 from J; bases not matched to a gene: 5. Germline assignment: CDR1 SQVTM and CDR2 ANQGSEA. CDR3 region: CSVDAGTDGELFF. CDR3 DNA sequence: TGCAGCGTTGATGCCGGGACAGACGGGGAGCTGTTTTTT.

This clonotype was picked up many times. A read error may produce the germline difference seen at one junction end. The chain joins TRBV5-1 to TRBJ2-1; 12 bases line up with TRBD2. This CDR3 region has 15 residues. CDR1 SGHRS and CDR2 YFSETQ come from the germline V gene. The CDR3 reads CASSLGTSGYNEQFF. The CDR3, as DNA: TGTGCCAGCAGCCTCGGGACTAGCGGGTACAATGAGCAGTTCTTC. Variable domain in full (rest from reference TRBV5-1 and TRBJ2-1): KAGVTQTPRYLIKTRGQQVTLSCSPISGHRSVSWYQQTPGQGLQFLFEYFSETQRNKGNFPGRFSGRQFSNSRSEMNVSTLELGDSALYLCASSLGTSGYNEQFFGPGTRLTVL.